The source of this TCR beta chain is a study of blood T cells in healthy people across ages. Study-wide results and caveats: The study could not conclusively compare naive and antigen-experienced cells, given its unsorted PBMCs.

A sample-barcoded 5' primer and a J-beta primer mix were used in a second PCR of about 7 to 12 cycles. Each CDR3 protein gets one entry after TCRdb re-called the 5' RACE reads with MiXCR. This table holds roughly 1,500,000 distinct CDR3 sequences, approximately 32% found once. The CDR3 totals 16 residues. Germline V gene lookup returns CDR1 SGHDT and CDR2 YYEEEE. As for this clonotype: Antigen unknown. A junction boundary mismatches the germline segment, possibly from a read error.

The V gene is TRBV5-6, the J gene TRBJ2-5; TRBD2 matches at 7 bases. Sequences were obtained from blood. The clonotype originates from a woman aged 25 to 39 in good health. The CDR3 coding sequence is TGTGCCAGCAGCGGTGACTTGGGGGGGATTCAAGAGACCCAGGACTTC. Its protein is CASSGDLGGIQETQDF.